This T cell receptor (beta chain) was documented in a study of T-cell memory formation after mild COVID-19. For the study at large: TCR clustering was largely donor specific.

5'RACE with constant-segment primers yielded barcoded, UMI-tagged TCR alpha and TCR beta cDNA libraries. TCRdb itself ran the 5' RACE reads through MiXCR, one entry per CDR3 protein. The sample includes about 150,000 distinct CDR3 sequences, roughly 14% seen only once; the top ten take 12% to 15%. General study results and limits: What remained unconfirmed was the SARS-CoV-2 specificity of second-wave clones peaking on day 37. Contracting CD4+ clones sat mainly in CM and EM; CD8+ in EMRA.

V was pared by 4 bases and J by 7 bases, with 9 bases between. The CDR3 covers 12 residues. From germline, CDR1 is SGHRS and CDR2 YFSETQ. In its sample, this clonotype was seen a few times. Its target is unknown. The receptor was isolated from an adult woman who had mild COVID-19 (a few samples of this study predate the infection). Cell type and time point are not known. V usage is TRBV5-1 and J usage is TRBJ2-1; no clear D gene. Sequenced input: PBMCs or a T cell subset sorted from them (not recorded which). DNA of the CDR3: TGCGCCAGCAGCAGTCCCGGAAATGAGCAGTTCTTC. This encodes CASSSPGNEQFF.